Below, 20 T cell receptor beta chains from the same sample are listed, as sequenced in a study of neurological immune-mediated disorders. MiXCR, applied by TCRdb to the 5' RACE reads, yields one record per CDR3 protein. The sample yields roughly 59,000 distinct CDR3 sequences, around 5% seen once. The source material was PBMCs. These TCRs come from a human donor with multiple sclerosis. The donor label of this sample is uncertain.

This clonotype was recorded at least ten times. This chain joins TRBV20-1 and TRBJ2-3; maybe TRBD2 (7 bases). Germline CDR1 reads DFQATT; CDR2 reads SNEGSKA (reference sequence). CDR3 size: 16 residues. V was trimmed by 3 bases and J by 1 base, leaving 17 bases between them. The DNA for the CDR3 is TGCAGTGCTAGTATGAGGGGAGGGGGACGCACAGATACGCAGTATTTT. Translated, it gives CSASMRGGGRTDTQYF.

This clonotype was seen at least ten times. The CDR3 DNA follows: TGCAGCGTTGCCGGGGCTGGGGCCAACGTCCTGACTTTC. It is translated as CSVAGAGANVLTF. This sequence joins TRBV29-1 and TRBJ2-6; D possibly corresponds to TRBD2 (5 bases). From germline, CDR1 is SQVTM and CDR2 ANQGSEA. The CDR3 consists of 13 residues. Trimming pared 4 bases from V and 2 bases from J, leaving 6 bases between.

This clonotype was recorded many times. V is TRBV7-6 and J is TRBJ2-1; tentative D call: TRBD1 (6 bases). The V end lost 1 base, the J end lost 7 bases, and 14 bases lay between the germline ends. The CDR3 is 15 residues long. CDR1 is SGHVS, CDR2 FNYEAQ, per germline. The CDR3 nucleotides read TGTGCCAGCAGCTTAGTAGGGGGTCTAGGGAATGAGCAGTTCTTC. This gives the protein CASSLVGGLGNEQFF.

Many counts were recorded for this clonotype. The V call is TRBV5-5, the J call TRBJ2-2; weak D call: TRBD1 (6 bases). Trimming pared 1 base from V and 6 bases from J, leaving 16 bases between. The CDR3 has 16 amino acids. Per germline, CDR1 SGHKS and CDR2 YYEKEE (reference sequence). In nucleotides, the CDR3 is TGTGCCAGCAGCTTGTCGCAGGGGATCCCTCCCGGGGAGCTGTTTTTT. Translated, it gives CASSLSQGIPPGELFF.

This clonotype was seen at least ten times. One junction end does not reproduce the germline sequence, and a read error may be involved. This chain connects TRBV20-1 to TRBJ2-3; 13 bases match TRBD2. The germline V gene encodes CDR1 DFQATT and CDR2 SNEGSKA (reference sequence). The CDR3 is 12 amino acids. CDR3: CSAKGLAGSRGF. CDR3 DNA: TGCAGTGCCAAGGGACTAGCGGGGAGCCGAGGTTTT.

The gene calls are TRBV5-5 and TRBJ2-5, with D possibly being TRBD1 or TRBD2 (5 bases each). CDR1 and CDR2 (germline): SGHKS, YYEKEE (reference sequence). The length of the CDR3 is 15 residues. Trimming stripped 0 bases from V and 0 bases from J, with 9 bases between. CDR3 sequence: CASSLAGPYQETQYF. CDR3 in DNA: TGTGCCAGCAGCTTGGCGGGGCCGTACCAAGAGACCCAGTACTTC.

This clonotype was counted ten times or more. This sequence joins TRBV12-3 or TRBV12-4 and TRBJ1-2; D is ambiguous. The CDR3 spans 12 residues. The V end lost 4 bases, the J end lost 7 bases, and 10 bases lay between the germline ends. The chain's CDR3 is CASSSSLPGYTF. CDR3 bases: TGTGCCAGCAGTTCTTCCCTGCCTGGCTACACCTTC.

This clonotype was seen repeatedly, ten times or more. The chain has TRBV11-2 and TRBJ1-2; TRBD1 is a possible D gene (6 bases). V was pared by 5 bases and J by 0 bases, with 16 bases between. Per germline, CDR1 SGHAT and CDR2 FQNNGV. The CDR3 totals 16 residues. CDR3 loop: CASSPMGGASNYGYTF. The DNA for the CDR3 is TGTGCCAGCAGCCCGATGGGGGGGGCGTCTAACTATGGCTACACCTTC.

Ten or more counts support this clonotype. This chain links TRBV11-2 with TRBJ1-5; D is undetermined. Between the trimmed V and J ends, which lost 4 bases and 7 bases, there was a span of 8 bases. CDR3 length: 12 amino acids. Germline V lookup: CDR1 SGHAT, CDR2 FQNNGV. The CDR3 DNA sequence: TGTGCCAGCAGCTCCCGCCAGCAGCCCCAGCATTTT. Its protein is CASSSRQQPQHF.

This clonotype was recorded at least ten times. DNA of the CDR3: TGCAGTGCTAGAGGTCTAAGGTCCGAAAAACTGTTTTTT. Its protein product is CSARGLRSEKLFF. The gene calls are TRBV20-1 and TRBJ1-4; D ambiguous. The germline V and J ends were trimmed by 1 base and 8 bases, with 11 bases remaining between them. This CDR3 spans 13 amino acids. Germline assignment: CDR1 DFQATT and CDR2 SNEGSKA (reference sequence).

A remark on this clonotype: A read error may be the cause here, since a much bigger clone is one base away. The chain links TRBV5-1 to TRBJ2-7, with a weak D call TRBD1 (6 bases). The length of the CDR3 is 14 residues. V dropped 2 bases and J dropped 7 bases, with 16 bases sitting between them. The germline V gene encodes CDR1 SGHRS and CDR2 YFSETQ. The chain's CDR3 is CASSFGARGVEQYF. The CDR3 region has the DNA TGCGCCAGCAGCTTCGGGGCCAGGGGCGTAGAGCAGTACTTC.

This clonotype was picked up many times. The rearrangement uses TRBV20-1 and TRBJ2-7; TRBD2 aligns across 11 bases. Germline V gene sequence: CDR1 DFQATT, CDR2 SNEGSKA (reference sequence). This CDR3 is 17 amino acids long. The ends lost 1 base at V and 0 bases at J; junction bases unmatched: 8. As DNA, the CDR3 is TGCAGTGCTAGAGGTAGCGGGGGGGTCCTGAGCTCCTACGAGCAGTACTTC. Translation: CSARGSGGVLSSYEQYF.

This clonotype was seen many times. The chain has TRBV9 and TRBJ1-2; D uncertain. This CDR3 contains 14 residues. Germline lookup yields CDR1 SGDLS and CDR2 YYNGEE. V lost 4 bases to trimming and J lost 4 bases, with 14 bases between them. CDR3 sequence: CASSPLRVSYGYTF. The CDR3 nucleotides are TGTGCCAGCAGCCCCCTTAGGGTCTCCTATGGCTACACCTTC.

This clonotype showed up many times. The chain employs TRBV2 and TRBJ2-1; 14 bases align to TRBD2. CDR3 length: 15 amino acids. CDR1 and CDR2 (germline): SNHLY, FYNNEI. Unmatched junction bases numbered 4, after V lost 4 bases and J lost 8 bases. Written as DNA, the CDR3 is TGTGCCAGCAGTGTGGGGACTAGCGGGGGCGATGAGCAGTTCTTC. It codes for CASSVGTSGGDEQFF.

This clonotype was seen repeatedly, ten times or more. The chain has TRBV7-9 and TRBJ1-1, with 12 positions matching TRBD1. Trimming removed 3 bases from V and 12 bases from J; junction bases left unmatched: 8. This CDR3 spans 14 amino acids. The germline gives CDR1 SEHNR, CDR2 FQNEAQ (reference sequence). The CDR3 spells CASSFAGQGAGTFF. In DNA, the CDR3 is TGTGCCAGCAGCTTCGCGGGACAGGGGGCAGGGACTTTCTTT.

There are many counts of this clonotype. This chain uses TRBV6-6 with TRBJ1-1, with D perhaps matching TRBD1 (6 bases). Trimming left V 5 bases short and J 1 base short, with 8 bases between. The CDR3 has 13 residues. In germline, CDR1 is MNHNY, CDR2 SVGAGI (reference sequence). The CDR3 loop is CASSQTGNTEAFF. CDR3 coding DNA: TGTGCCAGCAGTCAGACAGGGAACACTGAAGCTTTCTTT.

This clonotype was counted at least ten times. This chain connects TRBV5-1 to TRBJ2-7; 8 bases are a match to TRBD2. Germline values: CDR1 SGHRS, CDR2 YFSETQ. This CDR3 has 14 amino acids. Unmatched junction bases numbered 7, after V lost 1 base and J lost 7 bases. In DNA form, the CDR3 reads TGCGCCAGCAGCTTGCGGGGGGGCCTGGAGGAGCAGTACTTC. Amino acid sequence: CASSLRGGLEEQYF.

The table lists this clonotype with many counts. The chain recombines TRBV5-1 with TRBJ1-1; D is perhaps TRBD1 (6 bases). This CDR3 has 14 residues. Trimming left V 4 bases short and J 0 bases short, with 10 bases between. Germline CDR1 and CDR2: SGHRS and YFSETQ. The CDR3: CASSVDRLNTEAFF. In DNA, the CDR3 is TGCGCCAGCAGCGTCGACAGGCTGAACACTGAAGCTTTCTTT.

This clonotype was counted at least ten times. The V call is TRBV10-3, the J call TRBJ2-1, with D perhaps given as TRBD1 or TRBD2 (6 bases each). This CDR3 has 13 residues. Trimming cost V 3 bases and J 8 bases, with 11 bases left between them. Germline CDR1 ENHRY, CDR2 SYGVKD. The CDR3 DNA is TGTGCCATCAGTGACATGAGGGGGGATGAGCAGTTCTTC. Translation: CAISDMRGDEQFF.

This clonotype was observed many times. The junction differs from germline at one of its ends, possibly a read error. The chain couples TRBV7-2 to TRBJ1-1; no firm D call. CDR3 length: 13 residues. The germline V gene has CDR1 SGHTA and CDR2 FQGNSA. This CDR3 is CANSLDGKTEAFF. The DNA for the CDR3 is TGTGCCAACAGCTTAGATGGGAAAACTGAAGCTTTCTTT.